These T cell receptor beta chains were read from a single sample in a study of cytomegalovirus exposure and HLA in healthy donors. Sequencing used immunoSEQ multiplex PCR; TCRdb keeps in-frame clones, though not all of them. The table has about 98,000 clones, roughly 70% seen once. Specimen: PBMCs. The receptors come from a male donor in good health and CMV-seronegative. CDR3s include the opening cysteine and the closing phenylalanine or tryptophan. A D gene is named only where the DNA matches it firmly. Only part of the rows carry a size: once, few, many, or a class if the clone is expanded.

D gene: TRBD2; J gene: TRBJ2-3; clone size: .; V gene: TRBV19; CDR3 protein: CASSISSSGRDTQYF; CDR3 DNA: TGTGCCAGTAGTATCTCCTCTAGCGGGAGGGATACGCAGTATTTT
D gene: TRBD1; J gene: TRBJ1-2; clone size: .; V gene: TRBV10-3; CDR3 protein: CAIRFTGTGENYGYTF; CDR3 DNA: TGTGCCATCAGATTCACCGGGACAGGAGAAAACTATGGCTACACCTTC
D gene: TRBD2; J gene: TRBJ2-1; clone size: .; V gene: TRBV11-2; CDR3 protein: CASSLGLAVNNEQFF; CDR3 DNA: TGTGCCAGCAGCTTGGGACTAGCGGTCAACAATGAGCAGTTCTTC
D gene: TRBD2; J gene: TRBJ2-7; clone size: .; V gene: TRBV7-3; CDR3 protein: CASSLTGGRAREQYF; CDR3 DNA: TGTGCCAGCAGCTTAACAGGCGGGAGGGCCAGGGAGCAGTACTTC
D gene: .; J gene: TRBJ2-7; clone size: few; V gene: TRBV11-2; CDR3 protein: CASSLVVLDSRGGQYF; CDR3 DNA: TGTGCCAGCAGCTTAGTTGTCCTGGACTCGAGAGGGGGGCAGTACTTC
D gene: .; J gene: TRBJ1-4; clone size: .; V gene: TRBV6-5; CDR3 protein: CASRTPFNEKLFF; CDR3 DNA: TGTGCCAGCAGAACACCCTTTAATGAAAAACTGTTTTTT
D gene: TRBD2; J gene: TRBJ2-3; clone size: .; V gene: TRBV7-2; CDR3 protein: CASSHQAKREFIDTQYF; CDR3 DNA: TGTGCCAGCAGCCACCAAGCCAAGCGGGAGTTTATAGATACGCAGTATTTT
D gene: .; J gene: TRBJ2-7; clone size: .; V gene: TRBV30; CDR3 protein: CAWSVHDYEQYF; CDR3 DNA: TGTGCCTGGAGTGTACACGACTACGAGCAGTACTTC
D gene: TRBD1; J gene: TRBJ1-4; clone size: .; V gene: TRBV9; CDR3 protein: CASSVGDRDNEKLFF; CDR3 DNA: TGTGCCAGCAGCGTTGGGGACAGGGATAATGAAAAACTGTTTTTT
D gene: TRBD1; J gene: TRBJ2-3; clone size: .; V gene: TRBV5-1; CDR3 protein: CASSLADRVPDTQYF; CDR3 DNA: TGCGCCAGCAGCTTGGCCGACAGGGTCCCAGATACGCAGTATTTT
D gene: TRBD2; J gene: TRBJ2-7; clone size: .; V gene: TRBV7-9; CDR3 protein: CSSSSSASGRTPYEQYF; CDR3 DNA: TGTTCCAGCAGCTCGTCGGCTAGCGGGAGGACCCCGTACGAGCAGTACTTC
D gene: .; J gene: TRBJ1-2; clone size: .; V gene: TRBV6-5; CDR3 protein: CASSYIVGSGYTF; CDR3 DNA: TGTGCCAGCAGCTACATTGTCGGGTCCGGCTACACCTTC
D gene: .; J gene: TRBJ1-4; clone size: few; V gene: TRBV27; CDR3 protein: CASSPQTATNEKLFF; CDR3 DNA: TGTGCCAGCAGTCCGCAGACAGCAACTAATGAAAAACTGTTTTTT
D gene: TRBD1; J gene: TRBJ1-4; clone size: .; V gene: TRBV7-2; CDR3 protein: CASSVLTGGWGEKLFF; CDR3 DNA: TGTGCCAGCAGCGTCCTAACAGGGGGCTGGGGTGAAAAACTGTTTTTT
D gene: .; J gene: TRBJ1-2; clone size: .; V gene: TRBV7-2; CDR3 protein: CASSNAGVSGYTF; CDR3 DNA: TGTGCCAGCAGCAACGCAGGGGTTTCTGGCTACACCTTC
D gene: .; J gene: TRBJ1-5; clone size: .; V gene: TRBV7-6; CDR3 protein: CASSQTGYSNQPQHF; CDR3 DNA: TGTGCCAGCAGCCAGACGGGATATAGCAATCAGCCCCAGCATTTT
D gene: .; J gene: TRBJ2-6; clone size: .; V gene: TRBV6-1; CDR3 protein: CASKGTAGANVLTF; CDR3 DNA: TGTGCCAGCAAAGGCACAGCTGGGGCCAACGTCCTGACTTTC
D gene: TRBD2; J gene: TRBJ2-3; clone size: .; V gene: TRBV5-5; CDR3 protein: CASSGGLAGSHTQYF; CDR3 DNA: TGTGCCAGCAGCGGGGGACTAGCGGGATCACATACGCAGTATTTT
D gene: .; J gene: TRBJ2-7; clone size: .; V gene: TRBV28; CDR3 protein: CASQLETIQGRSEQYF; CDR3 DNA: TGTGCCAGTCAGTTGGAGACGATACAGGGTCGGTCGGAGCAGTACTTC
D gene: TRBD2; J gene: TRBJ2-1; clone size: few; V gene: TRBV9; CDR3 protein: CASSPRPGGTSGRALLEEQFF; CDR3 DNA: TGTGCCAGCAGCCCCAGGCCGGGCGGGACTAGCGGGAGGGCCCTCTTAGAAGAGCAGTTCTTC
D gene: .; J gene: TRBJ2-7; clone size: .; V gene: TRBV4-3; CDR3 protein: CASSPDAGGEQYF; CDR3 DNA: TGCGCCAGCAGCCCGGACGCAGGAGGCGAGCAGTACTTC
D gene: TRBD2; J gene: TRBJ2-5; clone size: .; V gene: TRBV7-7; CDR3 protein: CASSNGLAGDVETQYF; CDR3 DNA: TGTGCTAGCAGCAACGGACTAGCGGGAGATGTAGAGACCCAGTACTTC
D gene: .; J gene: TRBJ2-7; clone size: .; V gene: TRBV6-5; CDR3 protein: CASRAGGGYSYGQYF; CDR3 DNA: TGTGCCAGCAGAGCTGGCGGCGGATACTCCTACGGGCAGTACTTC
D gene: TRBD1; J gene: TRBJ1-2; clone size: .; V gene: TRBV30; CDR3 protein: CAWSLGRQGGYGYTF; CDR3 DNA: TGTGCCTGGAGTCTAGGCCGACAGGGGGGCTATGGCTACACCTTC
D gene: .; J gene: TRBJ2-6; clone size: .; V gene: TRBV18; CDR3 protein: CASSLGVPGANVLTF; CDR3 DNA: TGTGCCAGCTCTTTAGGGGTTCCTGGGGCCAACGTCCTGACTTTC
D gene: TRBD1; J gene: TRBJ2-7; clone size: .; V gene: TRBV6-5; CDR3 protein: CASSYSIGQGAREQYF; CDR3 DNA: TGTGCCAGCAGTTACTCGATAGGACAGGGGGCGCGAGAGCAGTACTTC
D gene: .; J gene: TRBJ1-1; clone size: .; V gene: TRBV19; CDR3 protein: CASSRDGTNTEAFF; CDR3 DNA: TGTGCCAGTAGTAGAGACGGTACGAACACTGAAGCTTTCTTT
D gene: .; J gene: TRBJ2-7; clone size: .; V gene: TRBV6-5; CDR3 protein: CASKERADYEQYF; CDR3 DNA: TGTGCCAGCAAAGAGCGGGCGGACTACGAGCAGTACTTC
D gene: .; J gene: TRBJ2-4; clone size: once; V gene: TRBV6-6; CDR3 protein: CASSYSLKTRIQYF; CDR3 DNA: TGTGCCAGCAGTTACTCGCTCAAGACTCGCATTCAGTACTTC
D gene: TRBD1; J gene: TRBJ2-7; clone size: .; V gene: TRBV29-1; CDR3 protein: CSARDRASSYEQYF; CDR3 DNA: TGCAGCGCCCGGGACAGGGCCAGCTCCTACGAGCAGTACTTC
D gene: .; J gene: TRBJ1-5; clone size: few; V gene: TRBV28; CDR3 protein: CASSSPLAGNNQPQHF; CDR3 DNA: TGTGCCAGCAGTTCCCCCTTGGCAGGGAATAATCAGCCCCAGCATTTT
D gene: TRBD2; J gene: TRBJ2-3; clone size: .; V gene: TRBV9; CDR3 protein: CASSVGASGSTDTQYF; CDR3 DNA: TGTGCCAGCAGCGTAGGTGCTAGCGGTAGCACAGATACGCAGTATTTT
D gene: .; J gene: TRBJ2-1; clone size: .; V gene: TRBV27; CDR3 protein: CASSPQGRYVEQFF; CDR3 DNA: TGTGCCAGCAGCCCACAGGGTAGGTACGTTGAGCAGTTCTTC